At least ten counts were recorded for the clone carrying this T cell receptor (beta chain). A single record per CDR3 protein comes from TCRdb applying MiXCR to the 5' RACE reads. This sample has approximately 66,000 distinct CDR3 sequences, with about 13% found just once. The data originate from a study of early T cells in non-severe SARS-CoV-2 infection. The sequence was obtained from an adult who was a healthcare worker with PCR-confirmed SARS-CoV-2 infection or an uninfected control (not recorded which). The material sequenced was whole blood.

CDR3 in amino acids: CASSRLGYGEYEQYF. CDR3 DNA sequence: TGTGCCAGCAGCCGATTAGGATACGGGGAGTACGAGCAGTACTTC. V and J are TRBV6-1 and TRBJ2-7; D may be TRBD2 (5 bases). The CDR3 spans 15 residues. Germline values: CDR1 MNHNS, CDR2 SASEGT. Between the trimmed V and J ends, which lost 6 bases and 4 bases, there was a span of 19 bases.